The 12 T cell receptor beta chains below come from one sample, sequenced in a study of T cells after yellow fever vaccination. TCRdb processed the 5' RACE reads anew with MiXCR; each CDR3 protein has one entry. The sample includes some 600,000 distinct CDR3 sequences, more than 9% of them seen just once. The material sequenced was PBMCs, taken on the day of the yellow fever booster vaccination. Every receptor here comes from a man in his thirties or forties who received the YFV17D yellow fever vaccine.

V is TRBV12-3 or TRBV12-4 and J is TRBJ2-1, with D perhaps assigned TRBD1 or TRBD2 (7 bases each). Trimming took off 4 bases at V and 6 bases at J, with 22 bases between the two ends. The CDR3 contains 17 residues. CDR3: CASSSHSGEGARNEQFF. The CDR3 nucleotides are TGTGCCAGCAGTTCCCATTCCGGGGAGGGGGCGCGCAATGAGCAGTTCTTC.

This clonotype was seen more than once but under ten times. Relative to the germline gene, one junction end is altered; a read error may explain this. V gene TRBV6-6 combines with J gene TRBJ1-2; D gene unclear. The CDR3 covers 13 residues. Germline CDR1 reads MNHNY; CDR2 reads SVGAGI (reference sequence). CDR3 DNA: TGTGCCAGCTGTTATGGGCGCGGCGATGGCTACACCTTC. Residues: CASCYGRGDGYTF.

This clonotype was seen a handful of times. The chain employs TRBV5-1 and TRBJ2-7; TRBD2 is a possible D gene (6 bases). The CDR3 runs to 13 residues. The V and J ends lost 5 bases and 2 bases respectively, with 11 bases between them. CDR1 SGHRS and CDR2 YFSETQ come from the germline V gene. DNA of the CDR3: TGCGCCAGCAGGCGGGACTCCACCTACGAGCAGTACTTC. Residues: CASRRDSTYEQYF.

V gene TRBV7-9 combines with J gene TRBJ2-3; possibly TRBD1 for D (6 bases). V lost 10 bases and J 3 bases, leaving 20 bases between the germline ends. The CDR3 loop spans 15 amino acids. Germline CDR1 and CDR2: SEHNR and FQNEAQ (reference sequence). DNA for the CDR3: TGTGCCACCACCCTGGGGGCAGGGTGGACAGATACGCAGTATTTT. Amino acid sequence: CATTLGAGWTDTQYF.

The V and J genes are TRBV13 and TRBJ2-3; 8 bases agree with TRBD1. Germline trimming cut 2 bases from V and 6 bases from J; bases unmatched to any gene: 10. CDR3 length: 16 residues. CDR1 and CDR2 from the germline V gene are PRHDT and FYEKMQ (reference sequence). CDR3 amino acids: CASSLSSPRTGDTQYF. Here the CDR3 DNA reads TGTGCCAGCAGCTTAAGTAGCCCAAGGACAGGGGATACGCAGTATTTT. The full variable domain, rest sourced from reference TRBV13 and TRBJ2-3, is AAGVIQSPRHLIKEKRETATLKCYPIPRHDTVYWYQQGPGQDPQFLISFYEKMQSDKGSIPDRFSAQQFSDYHSELNMSSLELGDSALYFCASSLSSPRTGDTQYFGPGTRLTVL.

The chain joins TRBV2 to TRBJ1-1; D remains unclear. This CDR3 has 13 amino acids. The V gene lost 6 bases and the J gene lost 8 bases, with 16 bases spanning the gap. In germline, CDR1 is SNHLY, CDR2 FYNNEI. The CDR3 here is CASRGDGGGEAFF. For the CDR3, the DNA is TGTGCCAGCAGGGGAGACGGTGGCGGGGAAGCTTTCTTT.

The gene calls are TRBV30 and TRBJ2-1; 8 nucleotides match TRBD1. The ends lost 5 bases at V and 1 base at J; junction bases unmatched: 4. The CDR3 has 14 amino acids. Germline loops: CDR1 GTSNPN, CDR2 SVGIG (reference sequence). The CDR3 DNA follows: TGTGCCTGGGGCACAGGGGGATCCTACAATGAGCAGTTCTTC. This sequence encodes CAWGTGGSYNEQFF.

This clonotype was seen a handful of times. The rearrangement links TRBV20-1 to TRBJ1-2; 12 nucleotides agree with TRBD1. The CDR3 is 15 amino acids. Germline V gene lookup returns CDR1 DFQATT and CDR2 SNEGSKA (reference sequence). The ends lost 5 bases at V and 3 bases at J; junction bases unmatched: 7. The CDR3 sequence: CSAPLGTGGDYGYTF. CDR3 DNA: TGCAGTGCTCCCCTGGGGACAGGGGGCGACTATGGCTACACCTTC.

In this sample, this clonotype turned up a few times. The chain recombines TRBV20-1 with TRBJ2-1; TRBD1 aligns across 11 bases. The germline V gene has CDR1 DFQATT and CDR2 SNEGSKA (reference sequence). Trimming cost V 5 bases and J 7 bases; bases outside gene matches: 1. CDR3 length: 12 residues. This CDR3 is CSAGQGANEQFF. DNA of the CDR3: TGCAGTGCTGGACAGGGGGCTAATGAGCAGTTCTTC.

In this sample, this clonotype turned up a few times. The chain employs TRBV2 and TRBJ1-6, with a possible D match to TRBD1 (5 bases). Looked up from germline, CDR1 is SNHLY and CDR2 is FYNNEI. V lost 0 bases, J lost 9 bases, and 15 bases lay in between. CDR3 length equals 16 residues. The chain's CDR3 is CASSEALIRGSSPLHF. The CDR3 coding sequence is TGTGCCAGCAGTGAAGCCCTAATCCGGGGGAGTTCACCCCTCCACTTT.

This clonotype was detected many times. The chain joins TRBV4-2 to TRBJ1-2; no definite D call. Germline loops: CDR1 LGHNA, CDR2 YNFKEQ. V lost 5 bases and J lost 4, with 11 bases in between. The CDR3 runs to 13 residues. This CDR3 reads CASSSKGGYGYTF. The CDR3, as DNA: TGTGCCAGCAGCTCCAAGGGTGGCTATGGCTACACCTTC.

This clonotype was found a few times. The J gene is TRBJ2-3, the V gene TRBV6-4; D may be TRBD1 or TRBD2 (5 bases each). Germline lookup yields CDR1 MRHNA and CDR2 SNTAGT. The V end was cut by 7 bases, the J end by 2 bases, with 19 bases between. This CDR3 region has 16 residues. In DNA, the CDR3 is TGTGCCAGCAAGCCCCGGACACGACTATTCACAGATACGCAGTATTTT. Amino acid sequence: CASKPRTRLFTDTQYF.